A single sample gave rise to the 3 T cell receptor beta chains below, sequenced in a study of T cell changes during pregnancy in multiple sclerosis. Sequenced by immunoSEQ multiplex PCR; TCRdb stores in-frame clones only, minus some. Here the sample spans some 24,000 clones, approximately 86% being singletons. Sequences were derived from CD4+ T cells from peripheral blood mononuclear cells, sampled in the second trimester of pregnancy. The receptors stem from a female donor in good health, enrolled as a control in a pregnancy study.

V is TRBV6-1 and J is TRBJ1-2, with a tentative D call TRBD1 (6 bases). The CDR3 runs to 12 residues. The V gene lost 11 bases and the J gene lost 5 bases, with 15 bases spanning the gap. Germline CDR1 reads MNHNS; CDR2 reads SASEGT. CDR3 sequence (DNA): TGTGCCTGTACAGGGACCTCTTATGGCTACACCTTC. This codes for CACTGTSYGYTF.

V gene TRBV28 combines with J gene TRBJ2-6, with a possible D match to TRBD1 (6 bases). Germline loops: CDR1 MDHEN, CDR2 SYDVKM. The CDR3 is 14 residues long. V lost 8 bases, J lost 2 bases, and 10 bases lay in between. The CDR3 is CASHSGAGANVLTF. The CDR3 DNA sequence: TGTGCCAGCCACTCAGGGGCTGGGGCCAACGTCCTGACTTTC.

This chain connects TRBV19 to TRBJ1-1; a possible D gene is TRBD1 (5 bases). The CDR3 contains 13 residues. Germline-derived CDR1 and CDR2 are LNHDA and SQIVND (reference sequence). V was trimmed by 11 bases and J by 4 bases, leaving 17 bases between them. CDR3 residues: CAGRPMGGTEAFF. CDR3 nucleotides: TGTGCCGGACGACCTATGGGGGGCACTGAAGCTTTCTTT.